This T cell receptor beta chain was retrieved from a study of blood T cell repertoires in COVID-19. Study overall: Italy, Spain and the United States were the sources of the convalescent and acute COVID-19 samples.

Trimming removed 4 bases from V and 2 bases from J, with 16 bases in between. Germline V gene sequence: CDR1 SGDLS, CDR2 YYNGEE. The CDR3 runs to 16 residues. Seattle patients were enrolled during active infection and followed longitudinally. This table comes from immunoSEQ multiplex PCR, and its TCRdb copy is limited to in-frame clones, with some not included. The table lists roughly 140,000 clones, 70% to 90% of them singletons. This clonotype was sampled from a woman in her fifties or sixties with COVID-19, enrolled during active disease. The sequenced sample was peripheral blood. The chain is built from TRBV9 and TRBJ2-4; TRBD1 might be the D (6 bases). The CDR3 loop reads CASSSVSGTTKNIQYF. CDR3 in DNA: TGTGCCAGCAGCTCCGTCTCAGGGACAACCAAAAACATTCAGTACTTC.